The 9 T cell receptor beta chains below come from one sample, sequenced in a study of T cell repertoires in cytomegalovirus infection. TCRdb called the reads again in MiXCR, with one record for every CDR3 protein. The sample lists about 440,000 distinct CDR3 sequences; 31% were seen once. The sequencing input was PBMCs. The origin of the receptors is a human donor in good health (CMV status not recorded). Some clones in this sample may be carry-over from other donors' samples.

This clonotype was seen a handful of times. The chain uses TRBV28 and TRBJ1-1, with D perhaps TRBD1 (6 bases). V was pared by 6 bases and J by 6 bases, with 14 bases between. Germline CDR1 is MDHEN and CDR2 is SYDVKM. This CDR3 has 13 amino acids. This CDR3 is CASRGGRDAEAFF. The DNA of the CDR3 is TGTGCCAGCAGGGGGGGGCGGGACGCTGAAGCTTTCTTT.

This clonotype appeared a few times. The chain is built from TRBV4-1 and TRBJ1-4; D is undetermined. V was trimmed by 6 bases and J by 0 bases, leaving 17 bases between them. The CDR3 sequence is 17 residues long. From germline, CDR1 is MGHRA and CDR2 YSYEKL. The CDR3 loop reads CASRKSGDVATNEKLFF. CDR3 coding DNA: TGCGCCAGCAGAAAGAGTGGCGACGTTGCAACTAATGAAAAACTGTTTTTT.

The CDR3 DNA follows: TGTGCCAGCAGCTTGGGACAGGGGGTCACTGAAGCTTTCTTT. This encodes CASSLGQGVTEAFF. The chain employs TRBV11-2 and TRBJ1-1, with 11 positions matching TRBD1. Trimming removed 3 bases from V and 4 bases from J; junction bases left unmatched: 1. Germline-derived CDR1 and CDR2 are SGHAT and FQNNGV. The CDR3 totals 14 residues.

The chain combines TRBV7-9 with TRBJ1-4; 7 bases are shared with TRBD1. Germline CDR1 and CDR2: SEHNR and FQNEAQ (reference sequence). This CDR3 contains 15 residues. V lost 5 bases, J lost 5 bases, and 8 bases stayed unmatched. The CDR3 DNA is TGTGCCAGCAGCGGTCCGGGGACAGAGAATGAAAAACTGTTTTTT. Its protein is CASSGPGTENEKLFF.

There are a few counts of this clonotype. The chain is built from TRBV3-1 and TRBJ2-7; a possible D gene is TRBD2 (5 bases). V gave up 4 bases and J gave up 7 bases, with 14 bases separating them. Germline CDR1 LGHDT, CDR2 YNNKEL (reference sequence). This CDR3 region has 13 residues. CDR3 nucleotide sequence: TGTGCCAGCAGCCGAAATAGGATAGCGGAGCAGTACTTC. Protein sequence: CASSRNRIAEQYF.

The genes are TRBV20-1 and TRBJ2-7; D may be TRBD2 (6 bases). The CDR3 is 15 amino acids. The V gene lost 7 bases and the J gene lost 2 bases, with 21 bases spanning the gap. Looked up from germline, CDR1 is DFQATT and CDR2 is SNEGSKA (reference sequence). The CDR3 loop is CSDLPAAGKTYEQYF. The CDR3 region has the DNA TGCAGTGACCTACCCGCGGCGGGGAAGACCTACGAGCAGTACTTC.

The genes are TRBV7-8 and TRBJ1-6, with TRBD1 matching 7 bases. The germline CDR1 and CDR2 sequences are SGHVS and FQNEAQ. The CDR3 is made up of 15 amino acids. Trimming cost V 5 bases and J 10 bases; bases outside gene matches: 11. The CDR3 DNA follows: TGTGCCAGCAGCACCCTGGACAGGTCTGAGTCACCCCTCCACTTT. It translates to CASSTLDRSESPLHF. Together with reference TRBV7-8 and TRBJ1-6, the CDR3 gives the full variable domain: GAGVSQSPRYKVAKRGQDVALRCDPISGHVSLFWYQQALGQGPEFLTYFQNEAQLDKSGLPSDRFFAERPEGSVSTLKIQRTQQEDSAVYLCASSTLDRSESPLHFGNGTRLTVT.

The V gene is TRBV4-2, the J gene TRBJ2-7, with 11 bases matching TRBD2. The V gene end was trimmed by 1 base and the J gene end by 3 bases; junction bases not matched to a gene: 14. This CDR3 is built from 19 residues. CDR1 and CDR2 from the germline V gene are LGHNA and YNFKEQ. CDR3: CASSQAQGTTSGDGYEQYF. The CDR3 bases are TGTGCCAGCAGCCAAGCCCAGGGGACGACTAGCGGGGATGGCTACGAGCAGTACTTC.

This chain links TRBV7-9 with TRBJ2-2; D is perhaps TRBD2 (6 bases). CDR1 and CDR2 (germline): SEHNR, FQNEAQ (reference sequence). V was cut by 5 bases and J by 4 bases, with 17 bases left in between. The CDR3 contains 16 residues. CDR3 sequence (DNA): TGTGCCAGCAGCACAGGAGGGCCGAAAGCCACCGGGGAGCTGTTTTTT. It translates to CASSTGGPKATGELFF.